The text below deals with one TCR beta chain. This specimen comes from a study of cytomegalovirus exposure and HLA in healthy donors. The germline gives CDR1 MNHNY, CDR2 SVGAGI (reference sequence). The CDR3 extends over 16 amino acids. Trimming took off 3 bases at V and 4 bases at J, with 18 bases between the two ends. The PCR had 60 Vbeta and 13 Jbeta primers. The protocol was immunoSEQ multiplex PCR, while the TCRdb copy is restricted to in-frame clones and leaves out a portion. In the table there are 200,000 to 250,000 clones, roughly 89% of which are singletons. The chain is built from TRBV6-6 and TRBJ2-5; weak D call: TRBD2 (7 bases). Source material: PBMCs. The clonotype comes from a young woman in good health and CMV-seronegative. CDR3 protein: CASSYRGGGLRETQYF. For the CDR3, the DNA is TGTGCCAGCAGTTATCGAGGGGGGGGCCTACGAGAGACCCAGTACTTC.